The 13 T cell receptor beta chains listed next were all sequenced from one sample in a study of beta chain features in type 1 diabetes. Study-wide points: In all four CD4+ subsets, TCRB CDR3 length was significantly, moderately reduced in type 1 diabetes.

TCRB transcripts that were expressed got sequenced, as all of the isolated RNA had been reverse transcribed. The repertoire was sequenced with immunoSEQ multiplex PCR; TCRdb's copy has only in-frame clones and lacks some. In the table there are about 740,000 clones, 13% of which are singletons. These receptors' antigens are unknown. The sequenced material came from naive CD4+ T cells from blood. These TCRs come from a man younger than 35 with type 1 diabetes.

The chain has TRBV7-3 and TRBJ2-5; D is unclear. Looked up from germline, CDR1 is SGHTA and CDR2 is FQGTGA. The CDR3 runs 13 residues. V lost 4 bases and J 5 bases, leaving 11 bases between the germline ends. CDR3 sequence reads: CASSYQPGETQYF. In DNA form, the CDR3 reads TGTGCCAGCAGCTACCAACCCGGCGAGACCCAGTACTTC. The full variable domain, its missing parts supplied by reference TRBV7-3 and TRBJ2-5, is GAGVSQTPSNKVTEKGKYVELRCDPISGHTALYWYRQSLGQGPEFLIYFQGTGAADDSGLPNDRFFAVRPEGSVSTLKIQRTERGDSAVYLCASSYQPGETQYFGPGTRLLVL.

At least ten counts were recorded for this clone. Distinct nucleotide sequences in the sample also encode this CDR3. The chain recombines TRBV7-9 with TRBJ2-3; D unresolved. This CDR3 is 11 amino acids long. Per the germline V gene, CDR1 is SEHNR and CDR2 is FQNEAQ (reference sequence). The germline V and J ends were trimmed by 0 bases and 5 bases, with 0 bases remaining between them. The CDR3 region has the DNA TGTGCCAGCAGCTTAGCAGATACGCAGTATTTT. This codes for CASSLADTQYF.

The V call is TRBV4-1, the J call TRBJ1-4; maybe TRBD1 (6 bases). V was clipped by 2 bases and J by 0 bases, with 7 bases between them. The CDR3 is 15 amino acids. Germline V gives CDR1 MGHRA, CDR2 YSYEKL. In DNA, the CDR3 is TGCGCCAGCAGCCAAACAGGGACAACTAATGAAAAACTGTTTTTT. This codes for CASSQTGTTNEKLFF.

The V and J genes are TRBV25-1 and TRBJ1-3; D gene ambiguous. Looked up from germline, CDR1 is MGHDK and CDR2 is SYGVNS. This CDR3 is built from 16 residues. Trimming cost V 1 base and J 0 bases, with 10 bases left between them. The CDR3: CASSESGGHSGNTIYF. In nucleotides, the CDR3 is TGTGCCAGCAGTGAATCTGGCGGCCACTCTGGAAACACCATATATTTT.

As DNA, the CDR3 is TGTGCCAGCAGCTCAGGAGCGTACAATGAGCAGTTCTTC. This codes for CASSSGAYNEQFF. The chain employs TRBV11-2 and TRBJ2-1; D gene unclear. Per the germline V gene, CDR1 is SGHAT and CDR2 is FQNNGV. Trimming cost V 4 bases and J 4 bases, with 8 bases left between them. The CDR3 runs to 13 residues.

The chain links TRBV28 to TRBJ1-2; weak D call: TRBD1 (5 bases). Germline V CDR1 and CDR2: MDHEN, SYDVKM. CDR3 size: 14 residues. V was clipped by 6 bases and J by 4 bases, with 15 bases between them. The CDR3 nucleotides read TGTGCCAGCAGCCTGGTCGGAGGGACCTATGGCTACACCTTC. Amino acids: CASSLVGGTYGYTF.

The V gene is TRBV19, the J gene TRBJ1-5; D gene uncertain. Per germline, CDR1 LNHDA and CDR2 SQIVND (reference sequence). Deletions cut 2 bases from V and 7 bases from J, with 12 bases between. This CDR3 contains 14 residues. CDR3 coding DNA: TGTGCCAGTAGTATACTGCGGGAGGAGCAGCCCCAGCATTTT. This translates into CASSILREEQPQHF. The full variable domain, with the rest looked up from reference TRBV19 and TRBJ1-5, is DGGITQSPKYLFRKEGQNVTLSCEQNLNHDAMYWYRQDPGQGLRLIYYSQIVNDFQKGDIAEGYSVSREKKESFPLTVTSAQKNPTAFYLCASSILREEQPQHFGDGTRLSIL.

The V gene is TRBV19, the J gene TRBJ2-1, with 8 bases lining up with TRBD1. CDR3 length: 13 amino acids. The germline V gene encodes CDR1 LNHDA and CDR2 SQIVND (reference sequence). V shed 6 bases and J 6 bases; nucleotides not matched to a gene: 4. The CDR3 is CASRITGGNEQFF. The DNA for the CDR3 is TGTGCCAGTAGAATAACAGGGGGCAATGAGCAGTTCTTC.

The chain links TRBV4-1 to TRBJ1-1, with TRBD1 matching 8 bases. Germline trimming cut 3 bases from V and 2 bases from J; bases unmatched to any gene: 14. This CDR3 spans 18 amino acids. In germline, CDR1 is MGHRA, CDR2 YSYEKL. CDR3 DNA: TGCGCCAGCAGCCATTTTTCAGGGGGCATTATGCTTAACACTGAAGCTTTCTTT. This encodes CASSHFSGGIMLNTEAFF.

CDR3 coding DNA: TGTGCCACCAGCAGAGATGGTACCAGGAACACCGGGGAGCTGTTTTTT. It specifies CATSRDGTRNTGELFF. The rearrangement uses TRBV15 and TRBJ2-2; D uncertain. The germline CDR1 and CDR2 sequences are LNHNV and YYDKDF (reference sequence). Trimming shortened V by 0 bases and J by 1 base, and 9 bases separated the two germline ends. The CDR3 has 16 residues. The full variable domain, its missing parts supplied by reference TRBV15 and TRBJ2-2, is DAMVIQNPRYQVTQFGKPVTLSCSQTLNHNVMYWYQQKSSQAPKLLFHYYDKDFNNEADTPDNFQSRRPNTSFCFLDIRSPGLGDTAMYLCATSRDGTRNTGELFFGEGSRLTVL.

This clone was observed a handful of times. The chain combines TRBV28 with TRBJ1-5; no clear D. V was shortened by 0 bases and J by 11 bases, with 8 bases between the two germline ends. The germline V gene has CDR1 MDHEN and CDR2 SYDVKM. The CDR3 totals 12 residues. In nucleotides, the CDR3 is TGTGCCAGCAGTTTATGGGACCGAGCCCAGCATTTT. Its protein product is CASSLWDRAQHF.

This clone was recorded a few times. At one boundary the junction diverges from the germline segment, which might be a read error. In DNA, the CDR3 is TGTGCTAGCAGCCCACTGCGGGGATTTTCCTCCAGAGCCAACGTCCTGACTTTC. Amino acid sequence: CASSPLRGFSSRANVLTF. V usage is TRBV7-7 and J usage is TRBJ2-6; D might be TRBD2 (6 bases). The CDR3 runs 18 residues. Germline CDR1 SSHAT, CDR2 FNYEAQ (reference sequence).

On this clone itself: Other DNA sequences in the same sample also yield this CDR3. The genes are TRBV6-5 and TRBJ1-2; D not certain. The germline V and J ends were trimmed by 6 bases and 4 bases, with 6 bases remaining between them. Germline CDR1 reads MNHEY; CDR2 reads SVGAGI. The CDR3 spans 11 residues. DNA of the CDR3: TGTGCCAGCAGCCCGGGCTATGGCTACACCTTC. It codes for CASSPGYGYTF.